These 7 T cell receptor beta chains originate from one sample sequenced in a study of T-cell reconstitution after alpha-beta-depleted transplantation in children. Molecular barcoding with unique molecular identifiers was used for the TCRbeta library. MiXCR was run by TCRdb on the PCR reads, yielding one entry per CDR3 protein. The sample includes more than 550,000 distinct CDR3 sequences, about 10% of them seen just once. Here the sequenced sample was PBMCs from the stem cell graft donor, taken from the stem cell graft. The source of these receptors is a human donor who donated a stem cell graft to a child with acute myeloid leukemia.

This clonotype occurred many times. The gene calls are TRBV11-1 and TRBJ2-7, with 9 bases identical to TRBD2. CDR1 and CDR2 (germline): SGHAT, FQDESV (reference sequence). This CDR3 contains 19 residues. The trim removed 4 bases at V and 7 bases at J, leaving 23 bases unmatched. The CDR3 region is CASSSLGEGSGSIFGEQYF. The CDR3 nucleotides read TGTGCCAGCAGCTCACTTGGCGAGGGTAGCGGGAGTATCTTTGGGGAGCAGTACTTC.

This clonotype came up a few times. The V and J genes are TRBV3-1 and TRBJ2-1, with D possibly being TRBD2 (6 bases). Germline V lookup: CDR1 LGHDT, CDR2 YNNKEL (reference sequence). Trimming left V 3 bases short and J 7 bases short, with 13 bases between. This CDR3 is 14 amino acids long. The CDR3 bases are TGTGCCAGCAGCCATTTACTAGCTAGTAATGAGCAGTTCTTC. This translates into CASSHLLASNEQFF.

This clonotype has just a few counts. This rearrangement joins TRBV27 to TRBJ2-2, with D possibly being TRBD1 or TRBD2 (6 bases each). The germline V and J ends were trimmed by 1 base and 4 bases, with 10 bases remaining between them. This CDR3 is 15 amino acids long. CDR1 is MNHEY, CDR2 SMNVEV, per germline (reference sequence). The CDR3 sequence: CASSLLGGRTGELFF. The CDR3 region has the DNA TGTGCCAGCAGTTTATTAGGGGGGCGCACCGGGGAGCTGTTTTTT.

This clonotype was recorded at least ten times. One end of the junction fails to match germline, which may point to a read error. This rearrangement joins TRBV12-3 or TRBV12-4 to TRBJ2-2; maybe TRBD1 (5 bases). The CDR3 has 14 residues. The CDR3 loop reads CASILGALGGELFF. The CDR3 bases are TGTGCCAGCATTTTAGGGGCGCTGGGCGGGGAGCTGTTTTTT.

This clonotype appeared a few times. V is TRBV7-6 and J is TRBJ2-1; 7 bases map to TRBD2. Germline CDR1 SGHVS, CDR2 FNYEAQ. V dropped 0 bases and J dropped 7; count of bases not matched to a gene: 9. The CDR3 spans 16 residues. CDR3 region: CASSLAPVSGSNEQFF. The CDR3 DNA reads TGTGCCAGCAGCTTAGCGCCGGTTAGCGGGTCTAATGAGCAGTTCTTC.

The chain is built from TRBV7-8 and TRBJ2-3, with D maybe TRBD1 (6 bases). The CDR3 extends over 16 amino acids. The V end lost 5 bases, the J end lost 2 bases, and 17 bases lay between the germline ends. Looked up from germline, CDR1 is SGHVS and CDR2 is FQNEAQ. The CDR3 coding sequence is TGTGCCAGCAGCGTAAACAGGGTCCCCCACACAGATACGCAGTATTTT. Translated, it gives CASSVNRVPHTDTQYF.

This clonotype was recorded a few times. The chain is built from TRBV9 and TRBJ2-1; D might be TRBD1 (6 bases). The CDR3 is made up of 15 amino acids. Germline V gene sequence: CDR1 SGDLS, CDR2 YYNGEE. V lost 3 bases and J 0 bases, leaving 10 bases between the germline ends. CDR3 in amino acids: CASSEQGPSYNEQFF. CDR3 nucleotides: TGTGCCAGCAGCGAACAGGGACCCTCCTACAATGAGCAGTTCTTC.